This T cell receptor beta chain was profiled in a study of cytomegalovirus exposure and HLA in healthy donors. The germline V gene encodes CDR1 MGHRA and CDR2 YSYEKL. CDR3 length: 18 amino acids. Germline trimming cut 0 bases from V and 6 bases from J; bases unmatched to any gene: 15. Researchers ran the PCR with 60 Vbeta and 13 Jbeta primers. This table comes from immunoSEQ multiplex PCR, and its TCRdb copy is limited to in-frame clones, with some not included. In the table there are 150,000 to 200,000 clones, roughly 84% of which are singletons. The sequence was obtained from a man between 18 and 35 years old in good health and CMV-seronegative. The genes are TRBV4-1 and TRBJ2-7, with TRBD1 identical over 9 bases. Sequencing input: PBMCs. In DNA, the CDR3 is TGCGCCAGCAGCCAAGATAGCGCGTGGAGGGACAGGGCAGGCGAGCAGTACTTC. As protein: CASSQDSAWRDRAGEQYF.